The 22 T cell receptor beta chains reported below all come from one sample, sequenced in a study of blood T cell repertoires in COVID-19. The protocol was immunoSEQ multiplex PCR, while the TCRdb copy is restricted to in-frame clones and leaves out a portion. The sample lists about 150,000 clones; roughly 78% were seen once. The specimen sequenced was peripheral blood. The receptors stem from a man older than 75 with acute or convalescent COVID-19.

The chain couples TRBV4-2 to TRBJ1-6, with D possibly TRBD1 on 5 matching bases. The germline CDR1 and CDR2 sequences are LGHNA and YNFKEQ. V lost 0 bases and J 7 bases, leaving 7 bases between the germline ends. This CDR3 comprises 14 residues. CDR3 residues: CASSQDQGNSPLHF. CDR3 in DNA: TGTGCCAGCAGCCAAGACCAGGGAAATTCACCCCTCCACTTT.

This clone occurred once. This rearrangement joins TRBV28 to TRBJ1-1; 10 nucleotides match TRBD1. Germline V gene data show CDR1 as MDHEN and CDR2 as SYDVKM. The J segment lost 0 bases and the V segment lost 4 bases, leaving 2 bases of the junction unmatched. This CDR3 region has 15 residues. The CDR3 DNA is TGTGCCAGCAGTTCTGGGACAGGGGTGAACACTGAAGCTTTCTTT. This encodes CASSSGTGVNTEAFF. Using reference TRBV28 and TRBJ1-1 for the parts outside the CDR3, the full variable domain is DVKVTQSSRYLVKRTGEKVFLECVQDMDHENMFWYRQDPGLGLRLIYFSYDVKMKEKGDIPEGYSVSREKKERFSLILESASTNQTSMYLCASSSGTGVNTEAFFGQGTRLTVV.

The V call is TRBV24-1, the J call TRBJ1-1; weak D call: TRBD1 (6 bases). Germline CDR1 and CDR2: KGHDR and SFDVKD. This CDR3 comprises 18 residues. V gave up 0 bases and J gave up 0 bases, with 16 bases separating them. CDR3: CATSDLRWAGDLNTEAFF. DNA of the CDR3: TGTGCCACCAGTGATTTGCGCTGGGCAGGGGATTTGAACACTGAAGCTTTCTTT.

The rearrangement links TRBV12-3 or TRBV12-4 to TRBJ1-5, with unresolved D. V was trimmed by 3 bases and J by 5 bases, leaving 8 bases between them. CDR3 size: 13 residues. DNA of the CDR3: TGTGCCAGCAGTTTGGGAGTAGATCAGCCCCAGCATTTT. Amino acid sequence: CASSLGVDQPQHF.

The sample holds one count of this clone. The gene calls are TRBV10-1 and TRBJ1-1; D is uncertain. Deletions cut 5 bases from V and 5 bases from J, with 15 bases between. Germline lookup yields CDR1 WNHNN and CDR2 SYGVQD (reference sequence). This CDR3 region has 14 residues. CDR3 in DNA: TGCGCCAGCAGTTTCCACCGGGAACGAACTGAAGCTTTCTTT. It translates to CASSFHRERTEAFF.

V is TRBV29-1 and J is TRBJ1-2; tentative D call: TRBD1 (6 bases). Germline-derived CDR1 and CDR2 are SQVTM and ANQGSEA. V was pared by 1 base and J by 8 bases, with 11 bases between. There are 12 residues in the CDR3. The CDR3 loop is CSVEAGVGGYTF. DNA of the CDR3: TGCAGCGTTGAAGCAGGGGTGGGCGGCTACACCTTC. The complete variable domain, with remaining parts taken from reference TRBV29-1 and TRBJ1-2, reads SAVISQKPSRDICQRGTSLTIQCQVDSQVTMMFWYRQQPGQSLTLIATANQGSEATYESGFVIDKFPISRPNLTFSTLTVSNMSPEDSSIYLCSVEAGVGGYTFGSGTRLTVV.

In its sample, this clone was seen once. The chain uses TRBV7-9 and TRBJ1-2; perhaps TRBD1 as D (5 bases). The V and J ends lost 2 bases and 4 bases respectively, with 8 bases between them. The CDR3 has 13 residues. Germline loops: CDR1 SEHNR, CDR2 FQNEAQ (reference sequence). The DNA of the CDR3 is TGTGCCAGCAGCTTATACACAGGCTATGGCTACACCTTC. As protein: CASSLYTGYGYTF.

J is TRBJ2-2 and V is TRBV3-1 (or the pseudogene TRBV3-2); a weak D match, TRBD2 (5 bases). The germline CDR1 and CDR2 sequences are LGHDT and YNNKEL (reference sequence). V shed 0 bases and J shed 5 bases, with 10 bases lying between them. The CDR3 totals 15 residues. CDR3 region: CASSQEIRGTGELFF. The DNA of the CDR3 is TGTGCCAGCAGCCAAGAGATACGGGGTACCGGGGAGCTGTTTTTT.

V gene TRBV19 combines with J gene TRBJ1-1, with TRBD1 matching 12 bases. Germline V gives CDR1 LNHDA, CDR2 SQIVND (reference sequence). The V and J ends lost 9 bases and 6 bases, in that order; junction bases with no gene match: 5. The CDR3 sequence is 13 residues long. The CDR3 region has the DNA TGTGCCAGCGCGGGACAGGGGGCATCTGAAGCTTTCTTT. Amino acid sequence: CASAGQGASEAFF.

The genes are TRBV5-6 and TRBJ2-7; 9 positions agree with TRBD2. V lost 5 bases and J lost 0; bases outside the gene matches: 9. Germline loops: CDR1 SGHDT, CDR2 YYEEEE. The CDR3 totals 16 residues. In nucleotides, the CDR3 is TGTGCCAGCAGGAGTAGCGGGGGCCTTAGCTCCTACGAGCAGTACTTC. As protein: CASRSSGGLSSYEQYF. The whole variable domain, filled in from reference TRBV5-6 and TRBJ2-7, reads DAGVTQSPTHLIKTRGQQVTLRCSPKSGHDTVSWYQQALGQGPQFIFQYYEEEERQRGNFPDRFSGHQFPNYSSELNVNALLLGDSALYLCASRSSGGLSSYEQYFGPGTRLTVT.

The chain has TRBV10-3 and TRBJ1-5; no clear D gene. The CDR3 spans 13 residues. CDR1 is ENHRY and CDR2 is SYGVKD in the germline V gene. Between the trimmed V and J ends, which lost 6 bases and 4 bases, there was a span of 10 bases. DNA of the CDR3: TGTGCCATCAGACGAGAGGAAAATCAGCCCCAGCATTTT. Translation gives CAIRREENQPQHF.

The rearrangement joins TRBV2 to TRBJ2-3; the match to TRBD1 covers 11 bases. Germline V gene sequence: CDR1 SNHLY, CDR2 FYNNEI. The J segment lost 3 bases and the V segment lost 4 bases, leaving 6 bases of the junction unmatched. The CDR3 sequence is 16 residues long. CDR3: CASSGDRGFGTDTQYF. CDR3 nucleotides: TGTGCCAGCAGTGGGGACAGGGGGTTTGGTACAGATACGCAGTATTTT. Looking up the rest from reference TRBV2 and TRBJ2-3 gives the full variable domain: EPEVTQTPSHQVTQMGQEVILRCVPISNHLYFYWYRQILGQKVEFLVSFYNNEISEKSEIFDDQFSVERPDGSNFTLKIRSTKLEDSAMYFCASSGDRGFGTDTQYFGPGTRLTVL.

The chain joins TRBV5-1 to TRBJ2-5, with 7 nucleotides matching TRBD1. CDR1 is SGHRS, CDR2 YFSETQ, per germline. The CDR3 is 14 residues long. The V gene end was trimmed by 4 bases and the J gene end by 2 bases; junction bases not matched to a gene: 5. In nucleotides, the CDR3 is TGCGCCAGCAGCGAGCTGGGACAGCAAGAGACCCAGTACTTC. This codes for CASSELGQQETQYF.

The V gene is TRBV5-1, the J gene TRBJ1-2; TRBD1 matches at 7 bases. The CDR3 extends over 14 amino acids. Per the germline V gene, CDR1 is SGHRS and CDR2 is YFSETQ. V dropped 3 bases and J dropped 8; count of bases not matched to a gene: 10. The CDR3 coding sequence is TGCGCCAGCAGCTCAGGACAGGCCCTCGGGGGCTACACCTTC. The encoded protein is CASSSGQALGGYTF.

CDR3 residues: CASRPVGQNYGYTF. CDR3 coding DNA: TGTGCCAGCAGACCCGTAGGACAGAACTATGGCTACACCTTC. The chain carries TRBV28 and TRBJ1-2, with D possibly being TRBD1 (6 bases). The CDR3 covers 14 residues. V dropped 6 bases and J dropped 2 bases, with 13 bases sitting between them. Germline loops: CDR1 MDHEN, CDR2 SYDVKM.

This chain joins TRBV28 and TRBJ1-4; TRBD1 might be the D (6 bases). CDR1 is MDHEN and CDR2 is SYDVKM in the germline V gene. The CDR3 totals 14 residues. Between the trimmed V and J ends, which lost 4 bases and 8 bases, there was a span of 14 bases. CDR3 nucleotides: TGTGCCAGCAGTTATACCGGGACAACCGAAAAACTGTTTTTT. Translating gives CASSYTGTTEKLFF.

The chain employs TRBV5-4 and TRBJ1-1; the match to TRBD1 covers 7 bases. The CDR3 loop spans 16 amino acids. The V and J ends lost 4 bases and 2 bases, in that order; junction bases with no gene match: 11. Germline loops: CDR1 SGHNT, CDR2 YYREEE (reference sequence). The CDR3 nucleotides are TGTGCCAGCAGCCCCCCGACAGGGCGGCTAAACACTGAAGCTTTCTTT. Translated: CASSPPTGRLNTEAFF. The full variable domain, in which reference TRBV5-4 and TRBJ1-1 provide the parts outside the CDR3, is ETGVTQSPTHLIKTRGQQVTLRCSSQSGHNTVSWYQQALGQGPQFIFQYYREEENGRGNFPPRFSGLQFPNYSSELNVNALELDDSALYLCASSPPTGRLNTEAFFGQGTRLTVV.

This clone turned up a few times. The chain employs TRBV5-1 and TRBJ1-4; TRBD1 agrees at 10 bases. Germline loops: CDR1 SGHRS, CDR2 YFSETQ. The V segment lost 4 bases and the J segment 7 bases; nucleotides outside the gene matches: 7. This CDR3 is built from 15 residues. The CDR3 here is CASSALTGGGEKLFF. The CDR3 coding sequence is TGCGCCAGCAGCGCCCTGACAGGGGGCGGTGAAAAACTGTTTTTT.

This clone has a handful of counts. This chain uses TRBV7-2 with TRBJ2-1, with D perhaps matching TRBD2 (6 bases). CDR1 is SGHTA, CDR2 FQGNSA, per germline. The V and J ends lost 4 bases and 4 bases respectively, with 8 bases between them. The CDR3 loop spans 13 amino acids. CDR3 protein: CASSSGGYNEQFF. In DNA, the CDR3 is TGTGCCAGCAGCTCTGGGGGGTACAATGAGCAGTTCTTC.

V usage is TRBV2 and J usage is TRBJ1-4, with 7 nucleotides matching TRBD1. This CDR3 is 16 amino acids long. J was trimmed by 12 bases and V by 0 bases; bases with no gene match: 13. Per the germline V gene, CDR1 is SNHLY and CDR2 is FYNNEI. CDR3 amino acids: CASSEALVTGISELFF. CDR3 in DNA: TGTGCCAGCAGTGAAGCGCTCGTGACAGGGATTTCGGAACTGTTTTTT.

This rearrangement joins TRBV3-1 (or the pseudogene TRBV3-2) to TRBJ1-2, with D unclear. The CDR3 is made up of 14 amino acids. Germline V CDR1 and CDR2: LGHDT, YNNKEL (reference sequence). Trimming stripped 1 base from V and 7 bases from J, with 13 bases between. The CDR3 region has the DNA TGTGCCAGCAGCCAAGTACAAGTCTCCGTTGGCTACACCTTC. It translates to CASSQVQVSVGYTF.

This clone was seen many times. The chain recombines TRBV7-9 with TRBJ1-1; 8 bases match TRBD1. This CDR3 contains 18 residues. Looked up from germline, CDR1 is SEHNR and CDR2 is FQNEAQ (reference sequence). V dropped 5 bases and J dropped 0; count of bases not matched to a gene: 14. The CDR3 DNA follows: TGTGCCAGCAGCCCCCCCCGGACAGGGAGGTTCATGAACACTGAAGCTTTCTTT. Translation: CASSPPRTGRFMNTEAFF.